Listed below are T cell receptor beta chains from one sample, sequenced in a study of early T cells in non-severe SARS-CoV-2 infection. TCRdb used MiXCR to reprocess the 5' RACE reads, holding one entry per CDR3 protein. Among roughly 40,000 distinct CDR3 sequences listed, approximately 4.8% were seen once. The specimen sequenced was whole blood. The receptors were sampled from an adult who was a healthcare worker with PCR-confirmed SARS-CoV-2 infection or an uninfected control (not recorded which). Each CDR3 is given with its conserved first and last residue. The order of the fields is J gene, V gene, clone size, D gene, CDR3 protein, CDR3 DNA. The D gene is left open where the match is weak. Rows give clone size only sometimes, using once, few, many, or a class for an expanded clone.

>TRBJ1-1|TRBV20-1|many|.
CGGGDTEAFF
TGCGGAGGAGGGGACACTGAAGCTTTCTTT
>TRBJ2-5|TRBV27|many|.
CASSPVGREETQYF
TGTGCCAGCTCGCCCGTGGGCAGGGAGGAGACCCAGTACTTC
>TRBJ2-7|TRBV24-1|.|.
CATRPGGDEQYF
TGTGCCACCAGGCCGGGGGGCGACGAGCAGTACTTC
>TRBJ1-6|TRBV6-5|many|.
CASSSRGSSSTYNSPLHF
TGTGCCAGCAGCAGCCGGGGCAGCTCCTCGACCTATAATTCACCCCTCCACTTT
>TRBJ1-2|TRBV12-3/TRBV12-4|many|.
CASSLDGTIFSGYTF
TGTGCCAGCAGCCTCGACGGGACCATATTTAGCGGCTACACCTTC
>TRBJ1-2|TRBV4-1|.|TRBD1
CASSRRDRGGYGYTF
TGCGCCAGCAGCCGCCGGGACAGGGGAGGATATGGCTACACCTTC
>TRBJ1-1|TRBV10-3|many|TRBD1
CAISDRDRVGMNTEAFF
TGTGCCATCAGTGACCGAGACAGGGTTGGGATGAACACTGAAGCTTTCTTT
>TRBJ2-7|TRBV6-5|.|.
CASITEGGEQYF
TGTGCCAGCATCACAGAGGGCGGCGAGCAGTACTTC
>TRBJ2-2|TRBV7-2|many|.
CASSLAGFNTGELFF
TGTGCCAGCAGCTTAGCGGGCTTTAACACCGGGGAGCTGTTTTTT
>TRBJ2-5|TRBV7-9|many|.
CASSRSIQETQYF
TGTGCCAGCAGCCGAAGTATACAAGAGACCCAGTACTTC
>TRBJ1-6|TRBV12-3/TRBV12-4|many|TRBD1
CASSPRQGAGNSPLHF
TGTGCCAGCAGTCCTAGACAGGGGGCTGGAAATTCACCCCTCCACTTT
>TRBJ2-5|TRBV5-4|many|.
CASSLSKIGLPGETQYF
TGTGCCAGCAGCTTGTCTAAGATCGGACTCCCGGGGGAGACCCAGTACTTC
>TRBJ1-1|TRBV7-9|.|TRBD1
CASSPGGIEAFF
TGTGCCAGCAGCCCAGGGGGAATCGAAGCTTTCTTT
>TRBJ1-1|TRBV20-1|many|.
CSARPQVNEAFF
TGCAGTGCTAGACCGCAAGTCAACGAAGCTTTCTTT
>TRBJ2-1|TRBV7-9|.|TRBD2
CASSLGAGDTYNEQFF
TGTGCCAGCAGCTTAGGAGCGGGGGACACCTACAATGAGCAGTTCTTC
>TRBJ1-2|TRBV7-9|.|.
CASSRTDPYGYTF
TGTGCCAGCAGTAGGACAGACCCTTATGGCTACACCTTC
>TRBJ1-2|TRBV28|.|TRBD1
CASTQGGYGYTF
TGTGCCAGCACACAGGGGGGCTATGGCTACACCTTC
>TRBJ1-6|TRBV7-9|many|.
CASSTLRSSYNSPLHF
TGTGCCAGCAGCACCCTTAGGAGCTCCTATAATTCACCCCTCCACTTT
>TRBJ2-6|TRBV7-2|.|.
CASSLQLGRTGANVLTF
TGTGCCAGCAGCCTCCAATTGGGACGTACTGGGGCCAACGTCCTGACTTTC
>TRBJ1-5|TRBV7-2|.|TRBD1
CASSPNRGVNQPQHF
TGTGCCAGCAGCCCAAACAGGGGGGTCAATCAGCCCCAGCATTTT
>TRBJ2-5|TRBV19|many|TRBD2
CASTEAGGVETQYF
TGTGCCAGTACCGAGGCGGGAGGAGTGGAGACCCAGTACTTC
>TRBJ2-2|TRBV20-1|many|.
CSASVTRTGELFF
TGCAGTGCTAGTGTGACTCGCACCGGGGAGCTGTTTTTT
>TRBJ1-1|TRBV7-2|many|.
CASSFSSNTEAFF
TGTGCCAGCAGCTTCAGCAGTAACACTGAAGCTTTCTTT
>TRBJ2-7|TRBV20-1|few|.
CSARNPRSASSYEQYF
TGCAGTGCTAGGAACCCTAGGAGTGCGAGCTCCTACGAGCAGTACTTC
>TRBJ1-4|TRBV18|many|TRBD1
CASSPTSGQRTYNEKLFF
TGTGCCAGCTCACCCACATCGGGACAGAGGACCTATAATGAAAAACTGTTTTTT
>TRBJ1-5|TRBV6-5|many|.
CASTPGTGPRQPQHF
TGTGCCAGCACCCCGGGGACCGGGCCTCGTCAGCCCCAGCATTTT
>TRBJ2-2|TRBV6-4|few|TRBD2
CASSPEIAGITGELFF
TGTGCCAGCAGTCCGGAGATAGCGGGTATTACCGGGGAGCTGTTTTTT
>TRBJ2-1|TRBV5-5|many|.
CASSLRSEQFF
TGTGCCAGCAGCTTGCGTAGTGAGCAGTTCTTC
>TRBJ1-5|TRBV20-1|many|TRBD1
CSARAGTGGQPQHF
TGCAGTGCTAGGGCCGGGACAGGGGGTCAGCCCCAGCATTTT
>TRBJ2-1|TRBV7-8|many|TRBD2
CASSLIRGREVWLDEQFF
TGTGCCAGCAGCTTAATCAGAGGGCGGGAGGTTTGGTTAGATGAGCAGTTCTTC
>TRBJ2-7|TRBV20-1|many|TRBD2
CSAPGLAGEQQYF
TGCAGTGCTCCGGGACTAGCGGGGGAGCAGCAGTACTTC
>TRBJ2-1|TRBV6-5|few|.
CASSYDVANEQFF
TGTGCCAGCAGTTACGACGTTGCCAATGAGCAGTTCTTC
>TRBJ2-2|TRBV6-5|many|TRBD1
CASSSRQGNSGTGELFF
TGTGCCAGCAGTTCCCGACAGGGTAACTCCGGCACCGGGGAGCTGTTTTTT
>TRBJ2-7|TRBV11-2|few|TRBD1
CASRRDRNYEQYF
TGTGCCAGCAGGAGGGACAGGAACTACGAGCAGTACTTC
>TRBJ2-1|TRBV7-2|few|TRBD2
CASSPTSGGYNEQFF
TGTGCCAGCAGCCCAACTAGCGGGGGTTACAATGAGCAGTTCTTC
>TRBJ1-1|TRBV4-2|.|.
CASSHPADRLMNTEAFF
TGTGCCAGCAGCCACCCGGCAGACAGGCTCATGAACACTGAAGCTTTCTTT
>TRBJ2-7|TRBV10-3|many|.
CAISRDKASYEQYF
TGTGCCATCAGCCGGGACAAGGCCTCCTACGAGCAGTACTTC
>TRBJ1-2|TRBV12-3/TRBV12-4|many|TRBD1
CASSRGQGKVYTF
TGTGCCAGCAGTAGGGGACAGGGTAAAGTCTACACCTTC
>TRBJ1-6|TRBV12-3/TRBV12-4|few|.
CASSRSSKGSPLHF
TGTGCCAGCAGTAGGTCGAGCAAAGGATCACCCCTCCACTTT
>TRBJ2-1|TRBV7-2|many|TRBD1
CASSLEIQGYNEQFF
TGTGCCAGCAGCTTAGAAATACAGGGGTACAATGAGCAGTTCTTC
>TRBJ2-7|TRBV7-2|many|.
CASSATYEQYF
TGTGCCAGCAGCGCAACCTACGAGCAGTACTTC
>TRBJ1-5|TRBV2|few|.
CASSEQHYSNQPQHF
TGTGCCAGCAGTGAGCAACACTATAGCAATCAGCCCCAGCATTTT
>TRBJ2-2|TRBV21-1|few|.
CASSNGGARTPGSCFF
.
>TRBJ1-4|TRBV19|few|.
CASSIGPYRRLPEKLFF
TGTGCCAGTAGTATTGGCCCATATCGCCGACTACCTGAAAAACTGTTTTTT
>TRBJ2-7|TRBV2|.|.
CASSGVEKPYEQYF
TGTGCCAGCAGTGGAGTGGAGAAACCCTACGAGCAGTACTTC
>TRBJ2-5|TRBV6-5|.|.
CASSVAYQETQYF
TGTGCCAGCAGCGTGGCTTACCAAGAGACCCAGTACTTC
>TRBJ2-5|TRBV20-1|few|.
CSAARETQYF
TGCAGTGCTGCCCGGGAGACCCAGTACTTC